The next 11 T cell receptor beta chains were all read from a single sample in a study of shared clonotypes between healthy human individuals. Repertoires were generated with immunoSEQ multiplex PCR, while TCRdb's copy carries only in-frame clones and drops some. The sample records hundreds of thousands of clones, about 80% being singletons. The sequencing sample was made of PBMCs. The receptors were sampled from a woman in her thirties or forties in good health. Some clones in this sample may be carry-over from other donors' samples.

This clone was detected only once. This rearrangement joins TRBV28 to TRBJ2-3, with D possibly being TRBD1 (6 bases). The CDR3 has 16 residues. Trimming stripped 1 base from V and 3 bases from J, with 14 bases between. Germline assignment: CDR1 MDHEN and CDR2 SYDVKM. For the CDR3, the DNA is TGTGCCAGCAGTTTATCCCCCCGGGACAATACAGATACGCAGTATTTT. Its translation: CASSLSPRDNTDTQYF.

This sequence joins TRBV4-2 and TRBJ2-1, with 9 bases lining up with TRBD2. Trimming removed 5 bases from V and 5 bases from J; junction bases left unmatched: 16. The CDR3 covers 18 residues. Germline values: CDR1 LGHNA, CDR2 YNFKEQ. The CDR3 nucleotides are TGTGCCAGCAGCAAGAGGGCCCTTAGCGGGAGAGGCGACAATGAGCAGTTCTTC. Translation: CASSKRALSGRGDNEQFF.

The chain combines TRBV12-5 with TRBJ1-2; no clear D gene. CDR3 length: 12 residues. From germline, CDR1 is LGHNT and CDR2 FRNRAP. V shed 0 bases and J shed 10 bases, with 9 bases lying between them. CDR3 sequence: CASGLVPRVYTF. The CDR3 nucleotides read TGTGCTAGTGGTTTGGTGCCCAGAGTCTACACCTTC.

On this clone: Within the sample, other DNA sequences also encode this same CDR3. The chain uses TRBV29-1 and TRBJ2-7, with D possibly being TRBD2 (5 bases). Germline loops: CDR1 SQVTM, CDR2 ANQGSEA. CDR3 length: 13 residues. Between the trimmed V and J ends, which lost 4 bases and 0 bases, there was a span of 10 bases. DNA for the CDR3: TGCAGCGTTGTAGTGGGGAGCTCCTACGAGCAGTACTTC. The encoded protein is CSVVVGSSYEQYF.

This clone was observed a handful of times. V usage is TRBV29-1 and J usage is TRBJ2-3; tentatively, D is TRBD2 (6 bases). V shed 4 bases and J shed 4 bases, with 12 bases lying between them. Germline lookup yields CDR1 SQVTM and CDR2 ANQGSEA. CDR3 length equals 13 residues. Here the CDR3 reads CSVGGGSADTQYF. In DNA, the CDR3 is TGCAGCGTTGGGGGAGGTAGTGCAGATACGCAGTATTTT.

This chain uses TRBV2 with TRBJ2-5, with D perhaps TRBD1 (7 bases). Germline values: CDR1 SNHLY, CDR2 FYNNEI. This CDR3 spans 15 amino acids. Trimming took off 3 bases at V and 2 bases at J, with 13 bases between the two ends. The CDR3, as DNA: TGTGCCAGCAGTGAGGCCCCAGGGGGGCAAGAGACCCAGTACTTC. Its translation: CASSEAPGGQETQYF.

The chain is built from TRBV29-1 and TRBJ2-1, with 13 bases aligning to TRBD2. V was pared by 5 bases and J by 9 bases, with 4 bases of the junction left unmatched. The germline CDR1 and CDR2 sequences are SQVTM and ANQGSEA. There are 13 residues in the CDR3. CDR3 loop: CSVTSGRAAEQFF. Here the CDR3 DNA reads TGCAGCGTTACTAGCGGGAGGGCCGCTGAGCAGTTCTTC.

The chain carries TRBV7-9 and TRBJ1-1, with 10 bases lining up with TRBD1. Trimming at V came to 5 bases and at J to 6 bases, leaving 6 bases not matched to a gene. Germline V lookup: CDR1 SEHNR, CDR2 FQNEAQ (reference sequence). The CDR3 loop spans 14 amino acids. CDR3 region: CASSPGTGVAEAFF. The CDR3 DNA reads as TGTGCCAGCAGCCCGGGGACAGGGGTGGCTGAAGCTTTCTTT.

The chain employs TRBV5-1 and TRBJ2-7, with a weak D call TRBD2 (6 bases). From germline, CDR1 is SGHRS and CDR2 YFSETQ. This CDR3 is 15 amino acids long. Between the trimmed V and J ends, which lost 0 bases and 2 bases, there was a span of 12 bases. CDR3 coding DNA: TGCGCCAGCAGCTTGGTGGCTAGCGCCGCCTACGAGCAGTACTTC. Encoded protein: CASSLVASAAYEQYF.

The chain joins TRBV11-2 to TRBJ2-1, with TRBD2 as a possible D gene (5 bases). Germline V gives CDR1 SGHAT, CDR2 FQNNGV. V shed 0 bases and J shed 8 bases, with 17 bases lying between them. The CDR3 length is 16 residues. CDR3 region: CASSLDPGSSVDEQFF. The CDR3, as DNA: TGTGCCAGCAGCTTAGATCCGGGGTCGTCAGTTGATGAGCAGTTCTTC.

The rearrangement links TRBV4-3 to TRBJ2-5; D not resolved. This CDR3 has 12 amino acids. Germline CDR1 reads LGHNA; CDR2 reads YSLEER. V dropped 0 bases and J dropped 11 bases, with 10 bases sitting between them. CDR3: CASSQDRTQQYF. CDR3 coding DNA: TGCGCCAGCAGCCAAGATCGGACGCAGCAGTACTTC.